These 5 T cell receptor beta chains were sequenced from one sample in a study of blood T cell repertoires in COVID-19. Sequencing was performed with immunoSEQ multiplex PCR; in TCRdb, only in-frame clones are kept and a portion is missing. The table lists over 85,000 clones, 70% to 90% of them singletons. The source material was peripheral blood. These receptors originate from a man in his 70s with acute or convalescent COVID-19.

V usage is TRBV19 and J usage is TRBJ2-5; D call uncertain. The CDR3 covers 14 residues. V was trimmed by 2 bases and J by 2 bases, leaving 9 bases between them. Looked up from germline, CDR1 is LNHDA and CDR2 is SQIVND (reference sequence). CDR3 protein: CASSIMASQETQYF. CDR3 DNA: TGTGCCAGTAGTATAATGGCCAGTCAAGAGACCCAGTACTTC. The whole variable domain, filled in from reference TRBV19 and TRBJ2-5, reads DGGITQSPKYLFRKEGQNVTLSCEQNLNHDAMYWYRQDPGQGLRLIYYSQIVNDFQKGDIAEGYSVSREKKESFPLTVTSAQKNPTAFYLCASSIMASQETQYFGPGTRLLVL.

The chain has TRBV10-3 and TRBJ2-1; 15 nucleotides agree with TRBD2. Germline V CDR1 and CDR2: ENHRY, SYGVKD. V dropped 0 bases and J dropped 7; count of bases not matched to a gene: 7. This CDR3 has 18 amino acids. The chain's CDR3 is CAISESTGLAGGRNEQFF. DNA for the CDR3: TGTGCCATCAGTGAGTCGACGGGACTAGCGGGGGGCAGGAATGAGCAGTTCTTC.

The chain employs TRBV5-4 and TRBJ1-4; TRBD1 is a possible D gene (6 bases). Trimming left V 2 bases short and J 0 bases short, with 11 bases between. This CDR3 contains 16 residues. The germline CDR1 and CDR2 sequences are SGHNT and YYREEE (reference sequence). CDR3 sequence reads: CASSFSGTTTNEKLFF. CDR3 nucleotide sequence: TGTGCCAGCAGCTTCTCCGGGACAACAACTAATGAAAAACTGTTTTTT. The whole variable domain, remainder taken from reference TRBV5-4 and TRBJ1-4, is ETGVTQSPTHLIKTRGQQVTLRCSSQSGHNTVSWYQQALGQGPQFIFQYYREEENGRGNFPPRFSGLQFPNYSSELNVNALELDDSALYLCASSFSGTTTNEKLFFGSGTQLSVL.

CDR3 sequence reads: CASLASGLAGGYEQYV. The CDR3, as DNA: TGTGCCAGCCTTGCCTCGGGACTAGCGGGAGGCTACGAGCAGTACGTC. This chain joins TRBV25-1 and TRBJ2-7, with 15 bases aligning to TRBD2. Trimming took 8 bases from V and 3 from J; bases not matched to a gene: 8. The CDR3 consists of 16 residues. Germline CDR1 and CDR2: MGHDK and SYGVNS.

The rearrangement uses TRBV6-1 and TRBJ1-1; D is unclear. The CDR3 loop spans 13 amino acids. V was shortened by 2 bases and J by 2 bases, with 6 bases between the two germline ends. Germline V gene lookup returns CDR1 MNHNS and CDR2 SASEGT. CDR3 sequence reads: CASSETPNTEAFF. As DNA, the CDR3 is TGTGCCAGCAGTGAAACTCCTAACACTGAAGCTTTCTTT.